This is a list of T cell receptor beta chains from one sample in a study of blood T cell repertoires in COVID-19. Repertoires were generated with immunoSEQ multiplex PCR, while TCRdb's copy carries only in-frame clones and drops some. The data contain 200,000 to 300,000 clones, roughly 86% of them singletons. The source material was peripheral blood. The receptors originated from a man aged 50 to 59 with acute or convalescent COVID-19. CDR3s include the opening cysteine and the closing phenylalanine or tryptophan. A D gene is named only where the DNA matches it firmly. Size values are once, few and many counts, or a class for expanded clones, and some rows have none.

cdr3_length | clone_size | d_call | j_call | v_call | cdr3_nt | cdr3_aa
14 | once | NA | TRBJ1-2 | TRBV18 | TGTGCCAGCTCACGGACAGAGGAAAACTATGGCTACACCTTC | CASSRTEENYGYTF
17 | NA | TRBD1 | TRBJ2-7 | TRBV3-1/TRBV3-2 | TGTGCCAGCAGTCGCACGGGACAGGGGGCTTTTGTTTACGAGCAGTACTTC | CASSRTGQGAFVYEQYF
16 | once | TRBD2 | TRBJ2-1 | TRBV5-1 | TGCGCCAGCAGCCGAGGGCTAGCGGGAGACGGCAGTGAGCAGTTCTTC | CASSRGLAGDGSEQFF
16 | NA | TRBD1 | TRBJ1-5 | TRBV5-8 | TGTGCCAGCAGCTTGGAGGGGACAGGGATGTATCAGCCCCAGCATTTT | CASSLEGTGMYQPQHF
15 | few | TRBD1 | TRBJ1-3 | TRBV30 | TGTGCCTGGAAAACAGGGGGCTCTGGATTAAACACCATATATTTT | CAWKTGGSGLNTIYF
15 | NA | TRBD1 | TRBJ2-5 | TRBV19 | TGTGCCAGTAGTATCGGTACAGGGGACCAAGAGACCCAGTACTTC | CASSIGTGDQETQYF
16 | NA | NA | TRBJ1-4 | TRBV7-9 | TGTGCCAGCAGCCCCCGGGGGGAGGGGCATTATGAAAAACTGTTTTTT | CASSPRGEGHYEKLFF
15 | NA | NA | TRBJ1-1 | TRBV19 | TGTGCCAGTAGTGCCCAGGGATCCCGGAACACTGAAGCTTTCTTT | CASSAQGSRNTEAFF
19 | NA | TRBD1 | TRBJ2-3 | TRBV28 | TGTGCCAGCAGTTGGGGGTCGGGGACAGTCTACTCCAACACAGATACGCAGTATTTT | CASSWGSGTVYSNTDTQYF
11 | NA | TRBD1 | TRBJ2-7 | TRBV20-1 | TGCAGTGGACAGGGTATGGGCGAGCAGTACTTC | CSGQGMGEQYF
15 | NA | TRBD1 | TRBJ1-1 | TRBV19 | TGTGCCAGTAGTACCCTGGACAGGGGGAACACTGAAGCTTTCTTT | CASSTLDRGNTEAFF
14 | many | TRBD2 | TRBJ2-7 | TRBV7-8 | TGTGCCCTCGCGAGGCTAGCGGCCTCCGACGAGCAGTACTTC | CALARLAASDEQYF
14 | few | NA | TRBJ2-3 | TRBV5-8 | TGTGCCAGCAGCTGGGGGCAGGGCGAAGATACGCAGTATTTT | CASSWGQGEDTQYF
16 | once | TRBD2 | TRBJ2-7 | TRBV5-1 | TGCGCCAGCAGCTTGGAGTACGTAGCGGGGTCCTACGAGCAGTACTTC | CASSLEYVAGSYEQYF
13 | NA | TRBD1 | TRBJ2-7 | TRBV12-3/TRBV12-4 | TGTGCCAGCCGAGGGACAGGGGGGGCCGAGCAGTACTTC | CASRGTGGAEQYF
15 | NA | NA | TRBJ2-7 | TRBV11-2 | TGTGCCAGCAGCTTAGGTCGCGCCCGCTCCTACGAGCAGTACTTC | CASSLGRARSYEQYF
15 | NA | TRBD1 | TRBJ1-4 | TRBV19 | TGTGCCAGTAGTCCGCGGGGACAGGGAGGGGAAAAACTGTTTTTT | CASSPRGQGGEKLFF
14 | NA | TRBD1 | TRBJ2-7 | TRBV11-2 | TGTGCCAGCTTTCGATCAGGGGGCAGCTACGAGCAGTACTTC | CASFRSGGSYEQYF
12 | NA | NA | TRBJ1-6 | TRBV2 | TGTGCCAGCAGGGCTCCGGGTTCACCCCTCCACTTT | CASRAPGSPLHF
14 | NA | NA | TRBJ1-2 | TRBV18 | TGTGCCAGCTCACCGAATCAGGGGAACTATGGCTACACCTTC | CASSPNQGNYGYTF
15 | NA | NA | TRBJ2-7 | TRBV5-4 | TGTGCCAGCAGCTTCTCCGGGACATTTTCCTACGAGCAGTACTTC | CASSFSGTFSYEQYF
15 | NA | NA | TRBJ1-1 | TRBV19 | TGTGCCAGTAGTATAGGGGACTCAGGGACTCTGAAGCCTTTCTTT | CASSIGDSGTLKPFF
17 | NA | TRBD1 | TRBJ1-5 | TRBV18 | TGTGCCAGCTCACGAGCACCGGGACAGTCGGGGTATCAGCCCCAGCATTTT | CASSRAPGQSGYQPQHF
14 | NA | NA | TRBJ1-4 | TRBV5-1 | TGCGCCAGCAGCCCGGGACAATCCAATGAAAAACTGTTTTTT | CASSPGQSNEKLFF
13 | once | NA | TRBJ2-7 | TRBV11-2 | TGTGCCAGCAGCTTAGAGTACGGTTACGAACGGTACTTC | CASSLEYGYERYF
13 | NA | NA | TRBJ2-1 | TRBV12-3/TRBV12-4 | TGTGCCAGACTCAGCCACGAGGACAATGAGCAGTTCTTC | CARLSHEDNEQFF
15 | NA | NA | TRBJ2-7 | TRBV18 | TGTGCCAGCTCACCACGCAGCGGGGACACCTACGAGCAGTACTTC | CASSPRSGDTYEQYF
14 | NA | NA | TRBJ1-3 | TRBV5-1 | TGCGCCAGCAGCGACCCAGGGACTGGAAACACCATATATTTT | CASSDPGTGNTIYF
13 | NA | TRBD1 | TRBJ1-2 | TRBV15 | TGTGCCACCTATGACAGGGGGCACGAAGGCTACACCTTC | CATYDRGHEGYTF
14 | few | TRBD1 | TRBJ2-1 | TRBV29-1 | TGCAGCGTCCTCGGACAGGGGGCTCTCAATGAGCAGTTCTTC | CSVLGQGALNEQFF
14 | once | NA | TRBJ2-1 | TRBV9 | TGTGCCAGCAGCGTAGGGTCCCTAGATCCTGAGCAGTTCTTC | CASSVGSLDPEQFF
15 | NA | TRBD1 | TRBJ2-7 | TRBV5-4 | TGTGCCAGCAGCCCCGGCCAGGGGGTCTCCTACGAGCAGTACTTC | CASSPGQGVSYEQYF
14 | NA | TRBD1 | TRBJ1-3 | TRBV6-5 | TGTGCCAGCAGTTACGGGACAGGGACAAACACCATATATTTT | CASSYGTGTNTIYF
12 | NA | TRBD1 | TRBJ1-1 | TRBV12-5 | TGTGCTAGTGGTTACCAGGGGGATGAAGCTTTCTTT | CASGYQGDEAFF
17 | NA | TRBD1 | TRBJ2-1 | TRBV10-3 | TGTGCCATCAGTGAGTCGACAGGGGAAGGGCCCTACAATGAGCAGTTCTTC | CAISESTGEGPYNEQFF
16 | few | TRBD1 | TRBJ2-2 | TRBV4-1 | TGCGCCAGCAGCCACCCGGGACAGAGAAACACCGGGGAGCTGTTTTTT | CASSHPGQRNTGELFF
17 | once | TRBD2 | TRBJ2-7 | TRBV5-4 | TGTGCCAGCAGCTTGGGCGGAGCGGGAGGTAGTATTTACGAGCAGTACTTC | CASSLGGAGGSIYEQYF
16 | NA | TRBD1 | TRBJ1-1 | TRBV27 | TGTGCCAGCAGATATAGCAGGGGGTACATGAACACTGAAGCTTTCTTT | CASRYSRGYMNTEAFF
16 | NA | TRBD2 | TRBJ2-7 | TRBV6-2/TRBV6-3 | TGTGCCAGCAGTTACTCGGGCGGGGGGAGCTCCTACGAGCAGTACTTC | CASSYSGGGSSYEQYF
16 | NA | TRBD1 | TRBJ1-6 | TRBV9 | TGTGCCAGCAGCACCTTCTCGGGACAGAATAATTCACCCCTCCACTTT | CASSTFSGQNNSPLHF
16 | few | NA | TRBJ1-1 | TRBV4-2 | TGTGCCAGCAGCCAGGACCACAGGGTTATGAACACTGAAGCTTTCTTT | CASSQDHRVMNTEAFF
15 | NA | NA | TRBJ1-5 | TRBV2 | TGTGCCAGCAGTGAAGCAGCAGGGCGCAATCAGCCCCAGCATTTT | CASSEAAGRNQPQHF
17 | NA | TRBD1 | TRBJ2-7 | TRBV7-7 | TGTGCTAGCAGCTTAGCAATTAGTGGACAGGGGAGCTACGAGCAGTACTTC | CASSLAISGQGSYEQYF
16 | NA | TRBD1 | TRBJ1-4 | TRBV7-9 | TGTGCCAGCAGCTCCCGCGGACAGGGCGAAACTGAAAAACTGTTTTTT | CASSSRGQGETEKLFF
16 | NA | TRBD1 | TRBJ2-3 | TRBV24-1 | TGTGCCACCAGTGAACCCTGGACAGGGTCATTAGATACGCAGTATTTT | CATSEPWTGSLDTQYF
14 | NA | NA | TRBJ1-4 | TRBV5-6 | TGTGCCAGCAGCTTGGGAGGGACTAATGAAAAACTGTTTTTT | CASSLGGTNEKLFF
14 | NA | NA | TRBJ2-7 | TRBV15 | TGTGCCACCAGCAGACCCCGGGGCTCCTACGAGCAGTACTTC | CATSRPRGSYEQYF
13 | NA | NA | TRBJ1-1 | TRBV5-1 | TGCGCCAGCAGCTTGACGGTGAACACTGAAGCTTTCTTT | CASSLTVNTEAFF
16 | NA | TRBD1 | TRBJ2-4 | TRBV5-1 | TGCGCCAGCAGCTTTGGTTCTCCGGGACAGGGAAACATTCAGTACTTC | CASSFGSPGQGNIQYF
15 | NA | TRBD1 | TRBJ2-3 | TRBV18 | TGTGCCAGCTCACCACCCAGGGGGTACACAGATACGCAGTATTTT | CASSPPRGYTDTQYF
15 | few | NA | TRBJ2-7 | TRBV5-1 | TGCGCCAGCAGCACGGCGGGACTTCTAGGGTACGAGCAGTACTTC | CASSTAGLLGYEQYF